Shown below are 7 T cell receptor beta chains from a single sample sequenced in a study of T cells in Graves' hyperthyroidism and ophthalmopathy. TCR beta CDR3 region amplification was performed from RNA transcripts. HTBI primers were employed in a first-round RT-PCR of the TCR CDR3. TCRdb analysed the multiplex PCR reads with MiXCR anew, one entry per CDR3 protein. The sample yields 380,000 or so distinct CDR3 sequences, 14% seen once. The source material was blood. These receptors were taken from a woman in her twenties or thirties with Graves' hyperthyroidism.

Many counts were recorded for this clonotype. The chain links TRBV20-1 to TRBJ2-7; the D is unclear. This CDR3 is 11 amino acids long. Germline V CDR1 and CDR2: DFQATT, SNEGSKA (reference sequence). The ends were cut back, 1 base at V and 1 base at J, with 2 bases in the middle. CDR3 DNA sequence: TGCAGTGCTAGAGGGTCCTACGAGCAGTACTTC. It translates to CSARGSYEQYF.

This clonotype was observed a handful of times. The chain employs TRBV5-1 and TRBJ1-5; D is unresolved. The CDR3 runs 13 residues. The germline gives CDR1 SGHRS, CDR2 YFSETQ. Trimming took off 0 bases at V and 7 bases at J, with 8 bases between the two ends. The CDR3 sequence is CASSLGERQPQHF. The CDR3 DNA is TGCGCCAGCAGCTTGGGGGAGAGGCAGCCCCAGCATTTT.

This clonotype was picked up many times. This rearrangement joins TRBV6-1 to TRBJ1-1, with 7 bases that match TRBD1. This CDR3 spans 14 amino acids. Trimming took 6 bases from V and 1 from J; bases not matched to a gene: 5. CDR1 is MNHNS and CDR2 is SASEGT in the germline V gene. As DNA, the CDR3 is TGTGCCAGCAGGTACAGGGGCCCGAACACTGAAGCTTTCTTT. Translated, it gives CASRYRGPNTEAFF.

This chain connects TRBV6-1 to TRBJ1-6, with D possibly matching TRBD1 (6 bases). The V gene lost 6 bases and the J gene lost 9 bases, with 15 bases spanning the gap. Germline loops: CDR1 MNHNS, CDR2 SASEGT. The CDR3 spans 14 residues. CDR3 loop: CASRETGRSSPLHF. For the CDR3, the DNA is TGTGCCAGCAGAGAAACAGGGAGGAGTTCACCCCTCCACTTT.

This clonotype has ten or more counts. The chain has TRBV20-1 and TRBJ2-1; possible D gene TRBD1, 6 bases. The germline gives CDR1 DFQATT, CDR2 SNEGSKA (reference sequence). CDR3 length equals 14 residues. Trimming left V 6 bases short and J 0 bases short, with 12 bases between. The CDR3 coding sequence is TGCAGTGCAACTACGGACAGCTCCTACAATGAGCAGTTCTTC. Its protein is CSATTDSSYNEQFF.

Only a few counts were recorded for this clonotype. J is TRBJ2-4 and V is TRBV7-8; D uncertain. Germline-derived CDR1 and CDR2 are SGHVS and FQNEAQ. CDR3 size: 15 residues. The V gene lost 4 bases and the J gene lost 7 bases, with 17 bases spanning the gap. The CDR3 coding sequence is TGTGCCAGCAGCTCAGGCCCAGAGATAGGGAACATTCAGTACTTC. This translates into CASSSGPEIGNIQYF.

The chain couples TRBV10-2 to TRBJ2-1; tentative D call: TRBD1 (5 bases). CDR1 is WSHSY, CDR2 SAAADI, per germline. Trimming took 4 bases from V and 5 from J, leaving 12 bases between them. The CDR3 has 14 amino acids. CDR3 sequence (DNA): TGCGCCAGCAGTGTAGTCGCCAGGGACAATGAGCAGTTCTTC. This translates into CASSVVARDNEQFF.